The 23 T cell receptor beta chains listed next were all sequenced from one sample in a study of T-cell reconstitution after alpha-beta-depleted transplantation in children. This sample's TCRbeta library carried unique molecular identifier barcodes. TCRdb re-analysed the PCR reads in MiXCR, keeping a single row per CDR3 protein. The sample consists of approximately 500,000 distinct CDR3 sequences, roughly a tenth of them appearing once. The sample in question was PBMCs, obtained before TCRalphabeta/CD19-depleted stem cell transplant. Receptor source: a child younger than 10 with inherited bone marrow failure, due to receive a stem cell transplant.

This clonotype was recorded at least ten times. The chain joins TRBV4-2 to TRBJ2-7; TRBD2 agrees at 9 bases. The CDR3 is 18 residues long. After removal of 4 bases from V and 2 bases from J, the junction contained 15 bases not matched to a gene. Per the germline V gene, CDR1 is LGHNA and CDR2 is YNFKEQ. The CDR3: CASSPWTAGLANPYEQYF. Written as DNA, the CDR3 is TGTGCCAGCAGCCCCTGGACAGCCGGACTAGCGAACCCCTACGAGCAGTACTTC.

The chain employs TRBV11-2 and TRBJ2-5; 11 nucleotides align to TRBD2. CDR3 length: 17 residues. From germline, CDR1 is SGHAT and CDR2 FQNNGV. The V gene end was trimmed by 5 bases and the J gene end by 4 bases; junction bases not matched to a gene: 12. The CDR3 bases are TGTGCCAGCAGCACTTACCCCCTAGCGGGAGGTGGAGAGACCCAGTACTTC. Its translation: CASSTYPLAGGGETQYF.

The chain combines TRBV4-3 with TRBJ2-1; 12 nucleotides line up with TRBD2. Losses at the gene ends were 0 bases for V and 7 bases for J; bases not matched to a gene: 13. Germline values: CDR1 LGHNA, CDR2 YSLEER. The CDR3 runs to 19 residues. CDR3 region: CASSQDPSGRVPSQNEQFF. The CDR3 DNA follows: TGCGCCAGCAGCCAAGATCCTAGCGGGAGGGTCCCTTCGCAAAATGAGCAGTTCTTC.

This clonotype was seen at least ten times. J is TRBJ2-5 and V is TRBV12-3 or TRBV12-4, with 7 positions matching TRBD1. Trimming cost V 6 bases and J 11 bases; bases outside gene matches: 9. The CDR3 loop spans 12 amino acids. CDR3 sequence reads: CASSSPGGFQYF. CDR3 DNA: TGTGCCAGCAGCTCCCCAGGGGGTTTTCAGTACTTC.

This clonotype was seen ten or more times. J is TRBJ2-3 and V is TRBV7-2, with D tentatively TRBD1 or TRBD2 (5 bases each). There are 15 residues in the CDR3. Deletions cut 6 bases from V and 3 bases from J, with 16 bases between. Germline V gives CDR1 SGHTA, CDR2 FQGNSA. The CDR3, as DNA: TGTGCCAGCAGTTTCGGGGCTCTCCTTACAGATACGCAGTATTTT. Protein sequence: CASSFGALLTDTQYF.

Details on this clonotype: A read error may explain this, as a much larger clone is one base away. This chain connects TRBV28 to TRBJ1-3; 7 bases are a match to TRBD1. Germline assignment: CDR1 MDHEN and CDR2 SYDVKM. The CDR3 extends over 14 amino acids. In nucleotides, the CDR3 is TGTGCCAGCAGTTCGACAGGGACTGGAAGCACCATATATTTT. This sequence encodes CASSSTGTGSTIYF.

This rearrangement joins TRBV11-2 to TRBJ1-6; D unresolved. Germline V gene lookup returns CDR1 SGHAT and CDR2 FQNNGV. V was cut by 0 bases and J by 6 bases, with 12 bases left in between. This CDR3 has 16 amino acids. The DNA for the CDR3 is TGTGCCAGCAGCTTAGATTTCGGCCCGACTAATTCACCCCTCCACTTT. It codes for CASSLDFGPTNSPLHF.

This clonotype was detected a few times. This chain links TRBV27 with TRBJ2-1; 16 bases agree with TRBD2. V dropped 11 bases and J dropped 4; count of bases not matched to a gene: 11. The CDR3 totals 17 residues. Germline loops: CDR1 MNHEY, CDR2 SMNVEV (reference sequence). DNA for the CDR3: TGTGCCTCCCCGGGACTAGCGGGAGGGCAACCTTACAATGAGCAGTTCTTC. Translating gives CASPGLAGGQPYNEQFF.

This clonotype was counted ten times or more. This sequence joins TRBV29-1 and TRBJ2-1; D may match TRBD1 or TRBD2 (5 bases each). Germline assignment: CDR1 SQVTM and CDR2 ANQGSEA. The CDR3 extends over 16 amino acids. Deletions cut 1 base from V and 7 bases from J, with 20 bases between. This CDR3 is CSVEGVRGGPRNEQFF. The CDR3, as DNA: TGCAGCGTTGAAGGGGTCCGGGGCGGCCCCCGGAATGAGCAGTTCTTC.

This clonotype was seen a handful of times. The rearrangement joins TRBV12-3 or TRBV12-4 to TRBJ2-6; the D call may be TRBD1 or TRBD2 (5 bases each). CDR3 length equals 14 residues. V gave up 8 bases and J gave up 1 base, with 9 bases separating them. CDR3 sequence reads: CASDGGSGANVLTF. CDR3 coding DNA: TGTGCCAGCGATGGGGGTTCTGGGGCCAACGTCCTGACTTTC.

Turning to this clonotype: A read error is possible here, since a much larger clone lies one base away. The chain couples TRBV4-2 to TRBJ1-1, with D uncertain. The CDR3 spans 15 residues. Looked up from germline, CDR1 is LGHNA and CDR2 is YNFKEQ. DNA of the CDR3: TGTGCCAGCAGCCTCCCGCCAGCCATGAACGCTGAAGCTTTCTTT. Encoded protein: CASSLPPAMNAEAFF.

There are many counts of this clonotype. The V gene is TRBV7-9, the J gene TRBJ2-1; D is unclear. CDR3 length: 15 amino acids. The germline V gene encodes CDR1 SEHNR and CDR2 FQNEAQ (reference sequence). V was shortened by 1 base and J by 6 bases, with 13 bases between the two germline ends. The CDR3 reads CASSLVGGGINEQFF. CDR3 nucleotides: TGTGCCAGCAGCTTAGTCGGTGGCGGAATCAATGAGCAGTTCTTC.

This clonotype has at least ten counts. DNA of the CDR3: TGCAGCGTTGAATCCGGGAGGGCCTACGAGCAGTACTTC. It codes for CSVESGRAYEQYF. The V and J genes are TRBV29-1 and TRBJ2-7, with 8 bases identical to TRBD2. This CDR3 comprises 13 residues. CDR1 and CDR2 from the germline V gene are SQVTM and ANQGSEA. Trimming cost V 2 bases and J 2 bases; bases outside gene matches: 2.

The table lists this clonotype with many counts. The V call is TRBV7-6, the J call TRBJ1-3; the D is unclear. The germline V and J ends were trimmed by 4 bases and 4 bases, with 14 bases remaining between them. In germline, CDR1 is SGHVS, CDR2 FNYEAQ. The CDR3 runs to 15 residues. The CDR3 protein is CASSSLDRTGNTIYF. The CDR3 region has the DNA TGTGCCAGCAGCTCCCTAGACCGTACCGGAAACACCATATATTTT. The variable domain in full, with the rest retrieved from reference TRBV7-6 and TRBJ1-3, is GAGVSQSPRYKVTKRGQDVALRCDPISGHVSLYWYRQALGQGPEFLTYFNYEAQQDKSGLPNDRFSAERPEGSISTLTIQRTEQRDSAMYRCASSSLDRTGNTIYFGEGSWLTVV.

The sample holds many counts of this clonotype. The chain uses TRBV7-9 and TRBJ2-1, with 12 nucleotides matching TRBD2. The V gene's germline CDR1 is SEHNR and CDR2 FQNEAQ (reference sequence). CDR3 length equals 16 residues. The V segment lost 5 bases and the J segment 6 bases; nucleotides outside the gene matches: 8. The CDR3 bases are TGTGCCAGCAGCACCACTAGCGGGAGGCGTTTCAATGAGCAGTTCTTC. This encodes CASSTTSGRRFNEQFF.

This clonotype has ten or more counts. The genes are TRBV7-9 and TRBJ2-1; a possible D gene is TRBD2 (6 bases). This CDR3 is 17 amino acids long. The V end was cut by 1 base, the J end by 3 bases, with 16 bases between. Germline loops: CDR1 SEHNR, CDR2 FQNEAQ (reference sequence). The CDR3: CASSLERVSTNYNEQFF. Here the CDR3 DNA reads TGTGCCAGCAGCTTAGAGCGGGTCTCGACTAACTACAATGAGCAGTTCTTC.

The rearrangement joins TRBV30 to TRBJ2-1; D assignment may be TRBD1 or TRBD2 (5 bases each). V lost 5 bases, J lost 7 bases, and 21 bases lay in between. Germline lookup yields CDR1 GTSNPN and CDR2 SVGIG (reference sequence). CDR3 length equals 15 residues. The CDR3 nucleotides are TGTGCCTGGGGCTCCGGGACGGGTGCTGTGAATGAGCAGTTCTTC. It specifies CAWGSGTGAVNEQFF.

This clonotype has at least ten counts. J is TRBJ2-1 and V is TRBV27, with no clear D. This CDR3 region has 14 residues. Trimming left V 3 bases short and J 4 bases short, with 10 bases between. Germline V lookup: CDR1 MNHEY, CDR2 SMNVEV (reference sequence). In nucleotides, the CDR3 is TGTGCCAGCAGTTTGAGCAGGAAATACAATGAGCAGTTCTTC. It is translated as CASSLSRKYNEQFF.

For this clonotype: At one of its ends the junction is not consistent with the germline gene, which may arise from a read error. CDR3 loop: CASSLGQGGNTDAFF. The DNA of the CDR3 is TGTGCCAGCAGTTTAGGACAGGGGGGGAACACTGACGCTTTCTTT. This sequence joins TRBV27 and TRBJ1-1, with 10 nucleotides matching TRBD1. The germline V gene encodes CDR1 MNHEY and CDR2 SMNVEV (reference sequence). CDR3 length: 15 amino acids.

This clonotype was counted between two and nine times. This chain joins TRBV12-3 or TRBV12-4 and TRBJ2-7; no firm D call. Trimming shortened V by 5 bases and J by 0 bases, and 23 bases separated the two germline ends. The CDR3 runs 18 residues. CDR3 loop: CASSPSLRSVLSSYEQYF. The CDR3 region has the DNA TGTGCCAGCAGTCCAAGTCTCCGATCCGTTTTGAGCTCCTACGAGCAGTACTTC.

This clonotype was counted ten times or more. This rearrangement joins TRBV11-2 to TRBJ2-3; D unclear. Germline CDR1 SGHAT, CDR2 FQNNGV. The CDR3 consists of 14 residues. Trimming left V 5 bases short and J 4 bases short, with 13 bases between. Here the CDR3 DNA reads TGTGCCAGCAGCCCGAGCCTGGAGTCAGATACGCAGTATTTT. This translates into CASSPSLESDTQYF. Looking up the rest from reference TRBV11-2 and TRBJ2-3 gives the full variable domain: EAGVAQSPRYKIIEKRQSVAFWCNPISGHATLYWYQQILGQGPKLLIQFQNNGVVDDSQLPKDRFSAERLKGVDSTLKIQPAKLEDSAVYLCASSPSLESDTQYFGPGTRLTVL.

This clonotype came up many times. The rearrangement links TRBV20-1 to TRBJ2-1, with D unresolved. The V and J ends lost 3 bases and 0 bases respectively, with 6 bases between them. This CDR3 is built from 13 residues. Germline CDR1 reads DFQATT; CDR2 reads SNEGSKA (reference sequence). CDR3 loop: CSASESSYNEQFF. In nucleotides, the CDR3 is TGCAGTGCTAGCGAGAGCTCCTACAATGAGCAGTTCTTC.

This clonotype was picked up a small number of times. The chain employs TRBV5-1 and TRBJ2-6, with D perhaps TRBD1 (6 bases). This CDR3 has 21 amino acids. The V end was cut by 2 bases, the J end by 0 bases, with 24 bases between. The germline gives CDR1 SGHRS, CDR2 YFSETQ. The CDR3 is CASSFNSFVGRGSSGANVLTF. In DNA, the CDR3 is TGCGCCAGCAGCTTTAACAGTTTTGTGGGCAGGGGAAGCTCTGGGGCCAACGTCCTGACTTTC.